Following are 21 T cell receptor beta chains from one sample sequenced in a study of post-analysis software for immune sequencing data. Study-wide points: Among roughly five TRBV segments more frequent in patients than controls were TRBV5-6, TRBV5-1 and TRBV20-1.

TCR beta cDNA libraries included unique molecular identifiers. A single record per CDR3 protein comes from TCRdb applying MiXCR to the PCR reads. This table has about 500,000 distinct CDR3 sequences, roughly 46% appearing once. These receptors have no identified antigens. The specimen was blood. These receptors were obtained from a girl under 18 with multiple sclerosis.

The rearrangement joins TRBV20-1 to TRBJ2-7, with 12 bases aligning to TRBD1. The ends lost 5 bases at V and 6 bases at J; junction bases unmatched: 5. Germline CDR1 reads DFQATT; CDR2 reads SNEGSKA (reference sequence). CDR3 length: 13 residues. CDR3 sequence (DNA): TGCAGTGCTCCCCGGGACAGGGGGCCCGAGCAGTACTTC. It is translated as CSAPRDRGPEQYF.

About this clonotype: The junction departs from germline at one end; a sequencing error may be responsible. The V call is TRBV5-1, the J call TRBJ2-7, with 7 bases aligning to TRBD2. CDR1 SGHRS and CDR2 YFSETQ come from the germline V gene. This CDR3 contains 17 residues. The CDR3 sequence is CASSFTRWERDSYKQYF. The CDR3 bases are TGCGCCAGCAGCTTCACCAGGTGGGAGCGGGATTCCTACAAGCAGTACTTC.

The rearrangement links TRBV7-9 to TRBJ2-5, with TRBD2 identical over 13 bases. The CDR3 has 17 amino acids. Germline trimming cut 1 base from V and 4 bases from J; bases unmatched to any gene: 6. Germline loops: CDR1 SEHNR, CDR2 FQNEAQ (reference sequence). This CDR3 reads CASSLEGLAGKGETQYF. CDR3 DNA sequence: TGTGCCAGCAGCTTAGAGGGACTAGCGGGAAAGGGAGAGACCCAGTACTTC. Based on the CDR3 plus reference TRBV7-9 and TRBJ2-5, the full variable domain is DTGVSQNPRHKITKRGQNVTFRCDPISEHNRLYWYRQTLGQGPEFLTYFQNEAQLEKSRLLSDRFSAERPKGSFSTLEIQRTEQGDSAMYLCASSLEGLAGKGETQYFGPGTRLLVL.

This clonotype has just one count. The V call is TRBV28, the J call TRBJ2-1, with 8 bases matching TRBD2. Germline CDR1 reads MDHEN; CDR2 reads SYDVKM. The CDR3 extends over 15 amino acids. The V gene end was trimmed by 0 bases and the J gene end by 5 bases; junction bases not matched to a gene: 3. The CDR3 here is CASSLWAGGNNEQFF. DNA for the CDR3: TGTGCCAGCAGTTTATGGGCGGGAGGAAACAATGAGCAGTTCTTC.

V and J are TRBV9 and TRBJ2-7; 11 nucleotides align to TRBD2. CDR3 length: 18 amino acids. The ends lost 0 bases at V and 5 bases at J; junction bases unmatched: 13. The germline V gene encodes CDR1 SGDLS and CDR2 YYNGEE. The CDR3 DNA follows: TGTGCCAGCAGCGTAGGGGGAGTAGCGGGAGGGCCAAGTCACGAGCAGTACTTC. Its translation: CASSVGGVAGGPSHEQYF.

The table lists this clonotype with a count of one. The genes are TRBV9 and TRBJ2-1; 8 positions match TRBD2. The V and J ends lost 2 bases and 1 base, in that order; junction bases with no gene match: 5. Germline V gene lookup returns CDR1 SGDLS and CDR2 YYNGEE. This CDR3 region has 16 residues. The CDR3 DNA reads TGTGCCAGCAGCGTTAAGCGGGAGTCGTCCTACAATGAGCAGTTCTTC. Its translation: CASSVKRESSYNEQFF.

The chain recombines TRBV20-1 with TRBJ2-3, with D tentatively TRBD2 (6 bases). CDR3 length: 17 residues. Germline loops: CDR1 DFQATT, CDR2 SNEGSKA (reference sequence). The germline V and J ends were trimmed by 3 bases and 0 bases, with 19 bases remaining between them. CDR3 amino acids: CSASDATGESSTDTQYF. The DNA for the CDR3 is TGCAGTGCTAGCGACGCGACGGGAGAGTCTAGCACAGATACGCAGTATTTT.

The chain carries TRBV20-1 and TRBJ1-6; 9 bases fit TRBD1. The length of the CDR3 is 16 residues. The V and J ends lost 0 bases and 9 bases, in that order; junction bases with no gene match: 9. Germline-derived CDR1 and CDR2 are DFQATT and SNEGSKA (reference sequence). The CDR3 here is CSARDGAQGAASPLHF. DNA for the CDR3: TGCAGTGCTAGAGATGGCGCACAGGGGGCGGCTTCACCCCTCCACTTT.

The chain employs TRBV6-5 and TRBJ1-1; no clear D gene. Trimming took off 2 bases at V and 2 bases at J, with 6 bases between the two ends. This CDR3 contains 13 residues. CDR1 and CDR2 from the germline V gene are MNHEY and SVGAGI. The CDR3 DNA sequence: TGTGCCAGCAGTTACAGGCTCAACACTGAAGCTTTCTTT. It specifies CASSYRLNTEAFF.

This sequence joins TRBV12-3 or TRBV12-4 and TRBJ2-7; 9 nucleotides line up with TRBD2. The V and J ends lost 6 bases and 2 bases, in that order; junction bases with no gene match: 5. The CDR3 sequence is 14 residues long. The CDR3 DNA follows: TGTGCCAGCAGGCCGGGACTAGCTCCCTACGAGCAGTACTTC. Residues: CASRPGLAPYEQYF.

This chain links TRBV6-6 with TRBJ2-7, with D possibly matching TRBD1 (5 bases). The CDR3 is made up of 12 amino acids. V was clipped by 7 bases and J by 7 bases, with 14 bases between them. Germline V gives CDR1 MNHNY, CDR2 SVGAGI (reference sequence). Written as DNA, the CDR3 is TGTGCCAGCAAGCACCCGGACAATGAGCAGTACTTC. Its translation is CASKHPDNEQYF.

This chain joins TRBV12-3 or TRBV12-4 and TRBJ2-3; TRBD1 might be the D (7 bases). V lost 6 bases, J lost 15 bases, and 25 bases lay in between. There are 14 residues in the CDR3. The DNA for the CDR3 is TGTGCCAGCAGCACAGGAGGGGGCGCAGATATGCAATATTTT. It specifies CASSTGGGADMQYF.

This chain joins TRBV20-1 and TRBJ2-7; 8 bases match TRBD1. Germline CDR1 and CDR2: DFQATT and SNEGSKA (reference sequence). V shed 6 bases and J 1 base; nucleotides not matched to a gene: 8. This CDR3 has 14 residues. Here the CDR3 reads CSANLRGPSYEQYF. CDR3 DNA: TGCAGTGCCAACCTCAGGGGGCCTTCCTACGAGCAGTACTTC.

The chain recombines TRBV7-2 with TRBJ2-7; no clear D. Per the germline V gene, CDR1 is SGHTA and CDR2 is FQGNSA. The CDR3 consists of 12 residues. The V end lost 1 base, the J end lost 7 bases, and 8 bases lay between the germline ends. As DNA, the CDR3 is TGTGCCAGCAGCTTAGTGGGATGGGAGCAGTACTTC. Amino acids: CASSLVGWEQYF.

This clonotype came up a few times. The V and J genes are TRBV7-2 and TRBJ1-2; D may be TRBD1 (5 bases). The V end lost 1 base, the J end lost 8 bases, and 26 bases lay between the germline ends. In germline, CDR1 is SGHTA, CDR2 FQGNSA. This CDR3 contains 18 residues. CDR3 sequence reads: CASSLVRNPRAGSWGYTF. As DNA, the CDR3 is TGTGCCAGCAGCTTAGTACGAAATCCAAGGGCAGGGTCTTGGGGCTACACCTTC.

This rearrangement joins TRBV21-1 to TRBJ1-4; the table gives TRBD1 as D, unverified against the DNA. TRBV21-1 is a recognized pseudogene. The CDR3 is made up of 11 amino acids. The CDR3, as DNA: TGTGCCAGAGCCGGGGGCCCCAAACTGTTTTTT. Translation: CARAGGPKLFF.

The rearrangement uses TRBV12-3 or TRBV12-4 and TRBJ2-7; D gene unclear. The V end was cut by 6 bases, the J end by 2 bases, with 14 bases between. The length of the CDR3 is 14 residues. The CDR3 loop is CASSPDLGPYEQYF. The CDR3 DNA sequence: TGTGCCAGCAGCCCAGATCTAGGCCCCTACGAGCAGTACTTC.

The V and J genes are TRBV28 and TRBJ2-5, with D perhaps assigned TRBD1 or TRBD2 (5 bases each). The DNA end is more similar to TRBJ2-4, so the J call may be wrong. Germline CDR1 and CDR2: MDHEN and SYDVKM. The CDR3 contains 15 residues. The CDR3 loop reads CASTMVGTGAGIQYF. CDR3 nucleotides: TGTGCCAGCACCATGGTGGGGACGGGTGCTGGCATTCAGTACTTC.

This chain connects TRBV6-1 to TRBJ2-1; tentative D call: TRBD2 (6 bases). The CDR3 sequence is 15 residues long. V was cut by 0 bases and J by 15 bases, with 21 bases left in between. Looked up from germline, CDR1 is MNHNS and CDR2 is SASEGT. In DNA form, the CDR3 reads TGTGCCAGCAGTGAAGCCCTCGGCGGGAATCCTCAGTGGTTCTTC. Translation gives CASSEALGGNPQWFF.

This clonotype was seen only a few times. The chain employs TRBV29-1 and TRBJ2-7; D is perhaps TRBD1 (5 bases). CDR1 and CDR2 (germline): SQVTM, ANQGSEA. The CDR3 is made up of 13 amino acids. V gave up 4 bases and J gave up 5 bases, with 15 bases separating them. The CDR3 loop reads CSVGLRRAHEQYF. CDR3 nucleotides: TGCAGCGTTGGGCTGCGCAGGGCGCACGAGCAGTACTTC.

J is TRBJ2-6 and V is TRBV5-5; possibly TRBD1 for D (6 bases). This CDR3 spans 18 amino acids. The germline gives CDR1 SGHKS, CDR2 YYEKEE (reference sequence). V lost 0 bases to trimming and J lost 0 bases, with 13 bases between them. CDR3 residues: CASSLVQGPRSGANVLTF. The DNA for the CDR3 is TGTGCCAGCAGCTTGGTACAGGGACCCCGCTCTGGGGCCAACGTCCTGACTTTC. The full variable domain, completed using reference TRBV5-5 and TRBJ2-6, is DAGVTQSPTHLIKTRGQQVTLRCSPISGHKSVSWYQQVLGQGPQFIFQYYEKEERGRGNFPDRFSARQFPNYSSELNVNALLLGDSALYLCASSLVQGPRSGANVLTFGAGSRLTVL.